These 27 T cell receptor beta chains share one sample of origin, sequenced in a study of CD8 T cells in Susac syndrome. RNA in amounts of about 0.5 to 1 ug was reverse transcribed with random hexamers. MiXCR was run by TCRdb on the immunoSEQ multiplex PCR reads, yielding one entry per CDR3 protein. The sample has 250,000 to 300,000 distinct CDR3 sequences, 75% to 90% seen once; the top ten hold less than 0.2%. Sequencing was done on a sample of CD8+ T cells from PBMCs. Source of these receptors: a human donor with multiple sclerosis.

The chain carries TRBV16 and TRBJ2-3; TRBD1 is a possible D gene (5 bases). The V end lost 1 base, the J end lost 2 bases, and 10 bases lay between the germline ends. Per germline, CDR1 KGHSY and CDR2 FQNENV. The CDR3 has 15 residues. Written as DNA, the CDR3 is TGTGCCAGCAGCCAATACAGGCTCCCCACAGATACGCAGTATTTT. It yields the protein CASSQYRLPTDTQYF.

The chain links TRBV5-6 to TRBJ2-1; D is possibly TRBD1 or TRBD2 (5 bases each). Germline CDR1 SGHDT, CDR2 YYEEEE. The CDR3 extends over 18 amino acids. Trimming removed 4 bases at V and 3 bases at J, with 23 bases between. The CDR3 bases are TGTGCCAGCAGCCCATCCGGATTGGGGACGACAGTCTACAATGAGCAGTTCTTC. Its translation: CASSPSGLGTTVYNEQFF.

The chain combines TRBV30 with TRBJ1-1; perhaps TRBD1 as D (5 bases). Trimming removed 5 bases from V and 1 base from J, with 11 bases in between. This CDR3 spans 13 amino acids. Germline V gene sequence: CDR1 GTSNPN, CDR2 SVGIG (reference sequence). CDR3 amino acids: CAWRDRPNTEAFF. CDR3 nucleotide sequence: TGTGCCTGGCGCGACAGACCGAACACTGAAGCTTTCTTT.

The CDR3 DNA follows: TGTGCCAGCAGCTTGAGGGGGGGCCGTGAGACCCAGTACTTC. Protein sequence: CASSLRGGRETQYF. J is TRBJ2-5 and V is TRBV5-4; a weak D match, TRBD2 (7 bases). Germline lookup yields CDR1 SGHNT and CDR2 YYREEE (reference sequence). Trimming removed 1 base at V and 5 bases at J, with 12 bases between. The CDR3 covers 14 residues.

In regard to this clonotype: Compared with germline, one end of the junction differs, possibly owing to a read error. The chain has TRBV7-9 and TRBJ2-1, with 10 bases fitting TRBD2. The CDR3 totals 15 residues. The germline V gene has CDR1 SEHNR and CDR2 FQNEAQ (reference sequence). The DNA for the CDR3 is TGTGCCAGCTGCTTACTAGCGGGAAGCTACAATGAGCAGTTCTTC. It is translated as CASCLLAGSYNEQFF.

This sequence joins TRBV4-1 and TRBJ1-1; D possibly corresponds to TRBD1 (6 bases). CDR1 and CDR2 from the germline V gene are MGHRA and YSYEKL. V was pared by 4 bases and J by 0 bases, with 12 bases between. CDR3 length: 15 residues. This CDR3 is CASSLRDTLNTEAFF. CDR3 DNA: TGCGCCAGCAGCCTCCGGGACACGTTGAACACTGAAGCTTTCTTT.

This chain joins TRBV14 and TRBJ1-1; D is unclear. The CDR3 runs 14 residues. Trimming took 1 base from V and 5 from J, leaving 11 bases between them. Germline CDR1 is SGHDN and CDR2 is FVKESK. The CDR3 coding sequence is TGTGCCAGCAGCCAAGGACCCTACGAGACTGAAGCTTTCTTT. It encodes CASSQGPYETEAFF.

This clonotype was recorded only once. The chain combines TRBV4-1 with TRBJ2-5; 8 bases are a match to TRBD1. Germline assignment: CDR1 MGHRA and CDR2 YSYEKL. There are 17 residues in the CDR3. V lost 6 bases to trimming and J lost 4 bases; unmatched junction nucleotides: 16. The CDR3 reads CASSDLGQGARGETQYF. The CDR3 nucleotides are TGCGCCAGCAGTGACCTAGGGCAGGGGGCGCGAGGAGAGACCCAGTACTTC.

This chain joins TRBV6-2 or TRBV6-3 and TRBJ2-1; D remains unclear. CDR3 length: 15 amino acids. V was pared by 1 base and J by 0 bases, with 7 bases between. Germline V gene sequence: CDR1 MNHEY, CDR2 SVGEGT. This chain's CDR3 is CASSYYPSSYNEQFF. CDR3 sequence (DNA): TGTGCCAGCAGTTACTATCCCAGCTCCTACAATGAGCAGTTCTTC.

The rearrangement joins TRBV7-9 to TRBJ1-1; D perhaps matches TRBD1 (6 bases). The CDR3 covers 16 residues. CDR1 is SEHNR, CDR2 FQNEAQ, per germline (reference sequence). Deletions cut 3 bases from V and 1 base from J, with 15 bases between. The CDR3 DNA follows: TGTGCCAGCAGCTTGACGGCAGGGGTAAGGAACACTGAAGCTTTCTTT. It encodes CASSLTAGVRNTEAFF.

The V call is TRBV6-5, the J call TRBJ1-6; D gene uncertain. CDR3 size: 17 residues. Germline V gene sequence: CDR1 MNHEY, CDR2 SVGAGI. Trimming took 0 bases from V and 6 from J, leaving 15 bases between them. In DNA, the CDR3 is TGTGCCAGCAGTTACTCGGGAGGTCGAGACTCTAATTCACCCCTCCACTTT. It is translated as CASSYSGGRDSNSPLHF.

CDR3 bases: TGTGCCAGCAGAGAGGGACAGGGGCCGTCCAACACCATATATTTT. It codes for CASREGQGPSNTIYF. The chain couples TRBV2 to TRBJ1-3; 10 bases line up with TRBD1. The V gene's germline CDR1 is SNHLY and CDR2 FYNNEI. Trimming took 6 bases from V and 7 from J; bases not matched to a gene: 9. The CDR3 totals 15 residues.

A note on this clonotype: A junction end diverges from the germline sequence, so it may reflect a read error. The chain combines TRBV30 with TRBJ2-1, with D possibly being TRBD2 (6 bases). The CDR3 sequence is 12 residues long. The germline CDR1 and CDR2 sequences are GTSNPN and SVGIG (reference sequence). DNA of the CDR3: TGTGCCCGGAGCGGGCCGGGCAATGAGCAGTTCTTC. It translates to CARSGPGNEQFF.

J is TRBJ1-6 and V is TRBV20-1; the D is unclear. Trimming took off 0 bases at V and 14 bases at J, with 17 bases between the two ends. Germline CDR1 reads DFQATT; CDR2 reads SNEGSKA (reference sequence). CDR3 size: 14 residues. The CDR3 is CSARDFKTDITLHF. The CDR3 DNA is TGCAGTGCTAGAGATTTCAAAACTGACATCACCCTCCACTTT.

The chain uses TRBV27 and TRBJ2-1; 13 bases map to TRBD2. Germline CDR1 MNHEY, CDR2 SMNVEV (reference sequence). The CDR3 extends over 16 amino acids. With 5 bases clipped from V and 6 bases from J, the junction kept 7 bases outside the gene matches. The CDR3 reads CASSPITSGRANEQFF. The CDR3 DNA reads as TGTGCCAGCAGTCCAATAACTAGCGGGAGGGCCAATGAGCAGTTCTTC.

The chain employs TRBV7-9 and TRBJ2-1, with 8 bases matching TRBD2. CDR3 length equals 16 residues. Germline trimming cut 3 bases from V and 7 bases from J; bases unmatched to any gene: 11. Germline-derived CDR1 and CDR2 are SEHNR and FQNEAQ (reference sequence). CDR3 loop: CASSFVRREEGNEQFF. The CDR3 bases are TGTGCCAGCAGCTTCGTACGGCGGGAGGAAGGTAATGAGCAGTTCTTC.

Remarks on this clonotype: One junction end disagrees with the germline gene, perhaps due to a read error. The rearrangement links TRBV25-1 to TRBJ2-7; weak D call: TRBD1 (7 bases). CDR3 length equals 15 residues. Germline loops: CDR1 MGHDK, CDR2 SYGVNS. The CDR3 nucleotides are TGTGCCAGCAGTGAATTGGCAGGGGGGCCCTACGGGCAGTACTTC. Residues: CASSELAGGPYGQYF.

This chain links TRBV7-3 with TRBJ2-1, with D uncertain. The CDR3 runs to 16 residues. Germline CDR1 reads SGHTA; CDR2 reads FQGTGA. Trimming cost V 1 base and J 3 bases, with 13 bases left between them. CDR3 amino acids: CASSLMVGSLYNEQFF. The CDR3, as DNA: TGTGCCAGCAGCTTAATGGTAGGGTCGCTCTACAATGAGCAGTTCTTC.

The chain joins TRBV7-2 to TRBJ2-5; 8 bases are shared with TRBD2. The CDR3 loop spans 14 amino acids. Germline lookup yields CDR1 SGHTA and CDR2 FQGNSA. Losses at the gene ends were 6 bases for V and 4 bases for J; bases not matched to a gene: 7. CDR3 bases: TGTGCCAGCAGTCCCGGACTAGCCCGAGAGACCCAGTACTTC. This translates into CASSPGLARETQYF.

CDR3 amino acids: CASSPADRFYEQYF. CDR3 DNA: TGTGCCAGCAGTCCAGCGGACAGGTTCTACGAGCAGTACTTC. The chain couples TRBV27 to TRBJ2-7; 7 bases line up with TRBD1. The J segment lost 3 bases and the V segment lost 5 bases, leaving 7 bases of the junction unmatched. Germline assignment: CDR1 MNHEY and CDR2 SMNVEV (reference sequence). The CDR3 runs to 14 residues.

The V and J genes are TRBV6-1 and TRBJ2-7; no definite D call. CDR3 length: 13 residues. With 1 base removed from V and 4 bases from J, the gap between germline ends came to 8 bases. Germline-derived CDR1 and CDR2 are MNHNS and SASEGT. CDR3 sequence (DNA): TGTGCCAGCAGTGAAGTACGGATTTACGAGCAGTACTTC. Its protein is CASSEVRIYEQYF.

The rearrangement links TRBV25-1 to TRBJ2-2; 10 bases fit TRBD2. This CDR3 is built from 17 residues. V was pared by 5 bases and J by 4 bases, with 10 bases of the junction left unmatched. Germline values: CDR1 MGHDK, CDR2 SYGVNS. CDR3 sequence: CASSRPSGSGGTGELFF. The CDR3 DNA sequence: TGTGCCAGCAGTCGGCCTAGCGGGAGTGGGGGCACCGGGGAGCTGTTTTTT.

The genes are TRBV9 and TRBJ1-1; D not resolved. The CDR3 length is 15 residues. Germline-derived CDR1 and CDR2 are SGDLS and YYNGEE. V was cut by 1 base and J by 1 base, with 11 bases left in between. CDR3 residues: CASSVTPWTNTEAFF. Written as DNA, the CDR3 is TGTGCCAGCAGCGTAACCCCGTGGACGAACACTGAAGCTTTCTTT. The full variable domain, rest sourced from reference TRBV9 and TRBJ1-1, is DSGVTQTPKHLITATGQRVTLRCSPRSGDLSVYWYQQSLDQGLQFLIQYYNGEERAKGNILERFSAQQFPDLHSELNLSSLELGDSALYFCASSVTPWTNTEAFFGQGTRLTVV.

The CDR3 DNA reads TGCGCCAGCAGCCCCGGCCCGGGACAGGGAAAGTACGAGCAGTACTTC. Amino acid sequence: CASSPGPGQGKYEQYF. The chain carries TRBV5-1 and TRBJ2-7, with 9 nucleotides matching TRBD1. Germline CDR1 is SGHRS and CDR2 is YFSETQ. The CDR3 loop spans 16 amino acids. With V trimmed by 4 bases and J by 4 bases, 12 bases remained unmatched. Drawing the rest from reference TRBV5-1 and TRBJ2-7, the complete variable domain is KAGVTQTPRYLIKTRGQQVTLSCSPISGHRSVSWYQQTPGQGLQFLFEYFSETQRNKGNFPGRFSGRQFSNSRSEMNVSTLELGDSALYLCASSPGPGQGKYEQYFGPGTRLTVT.

The chain uses TRBV29-1 and TRBJ2-1; tentative D call: TRBD2 (5 bases). The ends were cut back, 5 bases at V and 0 bases at J, with 14 bases in the middle. This CDR3 comprises 15 residues. Germline V gene sequence: CDR1 SQVTM, CDR2 ANQGSEA. The CDR3 DNA is TGCAGCGTTATCGTCGCGGGTAACTCCTACAATGAGCAGTTCTTC. Its translation: CSVIVAGNSYNEQFF.

The chain joins TRBV20-1 to TRBJ2-7; TRBD1 aligns across 11 bases. V lost 5 bases to trimming and J lost 0 bases; unmatched junction nucleotides: 6. The CDR3 sequence is 15 residues long. Germline CDR1 and CDR2: DFQATT and SNEGSKA (reference sequence). CDR3 region: CSALPGTGGSYEQYF. The CDR3 DNA sequence: TGCAGTGCTCTCCCCGGGACAGGGGGCTCCTACGAGCAGTACTTC.

V gene TRBV10-3 combines with J gene TRBJ2-5, with 14 bases identical to TRBD2. The CDR3 runs 19 residues. The V gene end was trimmed by 6 bases and the J gene end by 1 base; junction bases not matched to a gene: 13. From germline, CDR1 is ENHRY and CDR2 SYGVKD. The CDR3 sequence is CAISFGTSGGENIQETQYF. The CDR3, as DNA: TGTGCCATCAGCTTTGGGACTAGCGGGGGAGAAAATATCCAAGAGACCCAGTACTTC.